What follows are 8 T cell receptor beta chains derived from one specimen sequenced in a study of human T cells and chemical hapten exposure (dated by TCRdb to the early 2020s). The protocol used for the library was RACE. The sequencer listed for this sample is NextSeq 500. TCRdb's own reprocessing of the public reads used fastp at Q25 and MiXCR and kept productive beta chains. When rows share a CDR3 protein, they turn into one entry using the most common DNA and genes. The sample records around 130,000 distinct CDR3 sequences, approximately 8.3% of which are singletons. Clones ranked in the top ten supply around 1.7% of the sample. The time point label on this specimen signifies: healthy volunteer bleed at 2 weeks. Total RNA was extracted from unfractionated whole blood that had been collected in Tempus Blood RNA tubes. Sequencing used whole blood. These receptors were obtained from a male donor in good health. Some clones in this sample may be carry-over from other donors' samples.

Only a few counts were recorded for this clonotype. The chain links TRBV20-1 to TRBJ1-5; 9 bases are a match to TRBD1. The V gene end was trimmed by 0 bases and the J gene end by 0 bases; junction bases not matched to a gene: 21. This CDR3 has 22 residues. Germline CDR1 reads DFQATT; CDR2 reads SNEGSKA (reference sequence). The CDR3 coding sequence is TGCAGTGCTAGAGACCCCGAGGGGCGACAGGGGGGGGGGTCCTATAGCAATCAGCCCCAGCATTTT. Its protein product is CSARDPEGRQGGGSYSNQPQHF.

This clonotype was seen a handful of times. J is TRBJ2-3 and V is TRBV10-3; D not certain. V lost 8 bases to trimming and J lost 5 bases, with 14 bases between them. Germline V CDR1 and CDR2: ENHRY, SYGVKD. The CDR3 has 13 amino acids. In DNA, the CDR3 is TGTGCCATCCTAGATCCCGGAAGAGATACGCAGTATTTT. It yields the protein CAILDPGRDTQYF.

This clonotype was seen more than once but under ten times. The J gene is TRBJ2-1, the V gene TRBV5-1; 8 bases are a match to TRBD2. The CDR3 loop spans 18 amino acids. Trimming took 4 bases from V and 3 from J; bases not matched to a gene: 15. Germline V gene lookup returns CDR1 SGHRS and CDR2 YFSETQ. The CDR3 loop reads CASSPGVYSGRGYNEQFF. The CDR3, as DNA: TGCGCCAGCAGCCCAGGAGTATACAGCGGGAGAGGCTACAATGAGCAGTTCTTC.

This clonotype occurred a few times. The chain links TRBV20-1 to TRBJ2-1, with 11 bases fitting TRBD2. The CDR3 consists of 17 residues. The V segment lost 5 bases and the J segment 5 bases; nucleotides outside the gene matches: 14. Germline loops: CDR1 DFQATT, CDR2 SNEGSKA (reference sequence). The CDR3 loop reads CSARPLAGAFLNNEQFF. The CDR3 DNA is TGCAGTGCTCGCCCACTAGCGGGGGCCTTTCTTAACAATGAGCAGTTCTTC.

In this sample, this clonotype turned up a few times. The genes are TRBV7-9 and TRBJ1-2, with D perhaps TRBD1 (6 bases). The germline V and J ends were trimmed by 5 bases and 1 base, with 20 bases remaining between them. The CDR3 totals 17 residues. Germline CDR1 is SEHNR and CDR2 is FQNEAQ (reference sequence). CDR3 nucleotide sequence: TGTGCCAGCAGCGATACCCGTCGGGGGGCCCTTAACTATGGCTACACCTTC. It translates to CASSDTRRGALNYGYTF. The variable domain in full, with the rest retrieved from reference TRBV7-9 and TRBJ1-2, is DTGVSQNPRHKITKRGQNVTFRCDPISEHNRLYWYRQTLGQGPEFLTYFQNEAQLEKSRLLSDRFSAERPKGSFSTLEIQRTEQGDSAMYLCASSDTRRGALNYGYTFGSGTRLTVV.

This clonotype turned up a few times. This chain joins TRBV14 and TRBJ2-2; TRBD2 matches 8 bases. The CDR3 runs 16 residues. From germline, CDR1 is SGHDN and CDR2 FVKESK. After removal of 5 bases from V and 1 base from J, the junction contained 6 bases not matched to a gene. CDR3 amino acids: CASSEISGRNTGELFF. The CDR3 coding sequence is TGTGCCAGCAGCGAGATCAGCGGGAGGAACACCGGGGAGCTGTTTTTT.

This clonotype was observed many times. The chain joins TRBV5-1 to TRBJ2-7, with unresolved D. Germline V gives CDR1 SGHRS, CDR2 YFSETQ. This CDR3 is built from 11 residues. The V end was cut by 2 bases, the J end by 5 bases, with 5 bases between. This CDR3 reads CASSFRDEQYF. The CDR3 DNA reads TGCGCCAGCAGCTTCCGGGACGAGCAGTACTTC. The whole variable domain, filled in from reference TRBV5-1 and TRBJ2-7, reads KAGVTQTPRYLIKTRGQQVTLSCSPISGHRSVSWYQQTPGQGLQFLFEYFSETQRNKGNFPGRFSGRQFSNSRSEMNVSTLELGDSALYLCASSFRDEQYFGPGTRLTVT.

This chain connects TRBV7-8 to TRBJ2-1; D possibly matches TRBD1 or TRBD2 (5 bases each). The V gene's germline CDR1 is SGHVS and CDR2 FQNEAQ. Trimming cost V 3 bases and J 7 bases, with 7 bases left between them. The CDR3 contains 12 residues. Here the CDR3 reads CASSFGANEQFF. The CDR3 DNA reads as TGTGCCAGCAGCTTCGGGGCAAATGAGCAGTTCTTC.